This is a list of T cell receptor beta chains from one sample in a study of OX40 agonist ivuxolimab in advanced cancers. The data were produced by immunoSEQ multiplex PCR, yet TCRdb's version contains in-frame clones alone and is incomplete. Here the sample spans approximately 130,000 clones, about nine tenths being singletons. The sequences come from CD4+ or CD8+ T cells sorted from blood, collected in a trial of the OX40 agonist ivuxolimab. These TCRs come from an adult with an advanced solid tumor such as melanoma, head and neck, liver or kidney cancer. Each CDR3 is given with its conserved first and last residue. Each record gives: CDR3 protein, CDR3 DNA, D gene, V gene, J gene, clone size. D genes are given only for firm matches. The listing skips clone size in some rows; elsewhere it reads once, few, many or a size class.

CDR3 protein: CASSSWGQINEKLFF
CDR3 DNA: TGTGCCAGCAGTTCATGGGGACAGATTAATGAAAAACTGTTTTTT
D gene: TRBD1
V gene: TRBV27
J gene: TRBJ1-4
clone size: .

CDR3 protein: CASSPRDRGDQPQHF
CDR3 DNA: TGCGCCAGCAGCCCCCGGGACAGGGGGGATCAGCCCCAGCATTTT
D gene: TRBD1
V gene: TRBV4-3
J gene: TRBJ1-5
clone size: .

CDR3 protein: CASRLTGSSYNEQFF
CDR3 DNA: TGTGCCAGCAGACTGACCGGGAGCTCCTACAATGAGCAGTTCTTC
D gene: .
V gene: TRBV27
J gene: TRBJ2-1
clone size: few

CDR3 protein: CARPPRGGSSYNEQFF
CDR3 DNA: TGTGCCAGGCCACCTCGGGGGGGGAGCTCCTACAATGAGCAGTTCTTC
D gene: TRBD2
V gene: TRBV28
J gene: TRBJ2-1
clone size: once

CDR3 protein: CASSPTGDGYTF
CDR3 DNA: TGTGCCAGCTCACCTACAGGGGATGGCTACACCTTC
D gene: TRBD1
V gene: TRBV18
J gene: TRBJ1-2
clone size: .

CDR3 protein: CASSPTASTDTQYF
CDR3 DNA: TGTGCTAGCAGCCCCACAGCGTCCACAGATACGCAGTATTTT
D gene: .
V gene: TRBV7-7
J gene: TRBJ2-3
clone size: .

CDR3 protein: CASSPWTGRANYGYTF
CDR3 DNA: TGTGCCAGCAGCCCCTGGACAGGACGAGCTAACTATGGCTACACCTTC
D gene: TRBD1
V gene: TRBV11-3
J gene: TRBJ1-2
clone size: .

CDR3 protein: CASSPQVPASGNTIYF
CDR3 DNA: TGTGCCAGCAGCCCACAAGTACCCGCCTCTGGAAACACCATATATTTT
D gene: .
V gene: TRBV11-2
J gene: TRBJ1-3
clone size: .

CDR3 protein: CASSAGTSGSTDTQYF
CDR3 DNA: TGTGCCAGCAGCGCCGGGACTAGCGGGAGCACAGATACGCAGTATTTT
D gene: TRBD2
V gene: TRBV9
J gene: TRBJ2-3
clone size: .

CDR3 protein: CASQLARSYEQYF
CDR3 DNA: TGTGCCAGTCAGCTGGCCCGATCCTACGAGCAGTACTTC
D gene: .
V gene: TRBV11-2
J gene: TRBJ2-7
clone size: .

CDR3 protein: CASSPSGARDEQYF
CDR3 DNA: TGTGCCAGCAGCCCTAGCGGTGCCCGGGACGAGCAGTACTTC
D gene: TRBD2
V gene: TRBV7-9
J gene: TRBJ2-7
clone size: .

CDR3 protein: CASSIDLAGGAYNEQFF
CDR3 DNA: TGTGCCAGTAGTATAGACTTAGCGGGAGGGGCTTACAATGAGCAGTTCTTC
D gene: TRBD2
V gene: TRBV19
J gene: TRBJ2-1
clone size: .

CDR3 protein: CASSLTGRDEQFF
CDR3 DNA: TGTGCCAGCAGCTTAACAGGGAGGGATGAGCAGTTCTTC
D gene: .
V gene: TRBV5-5
J gene: TRBJ2-1
clone size: .

CDR3 protein: CASNDLRQAIYEQYF
CDR3 DNA: TGTGCCAGCAACGACCTGAGACAGGCCATCTACGAGCAGTACTTC
D gene: .
V gene: TRBV21-1
J gene: TRBJ2-7
clone size: .

CDR3 protein: CASSRKRSTDTQYF
CDR3 DNA: TGTGCCAGCAGTCGCAAGCGGAGCACAGATACGCAGTATTTT
D gene: .
V gene: TRBV9
J gene: TRBJ2-3
clone size: .

CDR3 protein: CASSFLAGAADTQYF
CDR3 DNA: TGCGCCAGCAGCTTTTTAGCGGGAGCGGCAGATACGCAGTATTTT
D gene: TRBD2
V gene: TRBV5-1
J gene: TRBJ2-3
clone size: .

CDR3 protein: CATSRDQSNTIYF
CDR3 DNA: TGTGCCACCAGCAGAGATCAGTCAAACACCATATATTTT
D gene: .
V gene: TRBV15
J gene: TRBJ1-3
clone size: .

CDR3 protein: CASSQRTGPHTGELFF
CDR3 DNA: TGTGCCAGCAGCCAAAGGACAGGGCCCCACACCGGGGAGCTGTTTTTT
D gene: TRBD1
V gene: TRBV28
J gene: TRBJ2-2
clone size: .

CDR3 protein: CASRRAGADTGELFF
CDR3 DNA: TGTGCCAGCAGGAGAGCAGGGGCAGACACCGGGGAGCTGTTTTTT
D gene: .
V gene: TRBV25-1
J gene: TRBJ2-2
clone size: once

CDR3 protein: CASGRMTGAGVDTEAFF
CDR3 DNA: TGTGCTAGTGGTCGCATGACAGGGGCCGGCGTAGACACTGAAGCTTTCTTT
D gene: TRBD1
V gene: TRBV12-5
J gene: TRBJ1-1
clone size: .

CDR3 protein: CASRSGSSYEQYF
CDR3 DNA: TGTGCCAGCAGATCGGGAAGCTCCTACGAGCAGTACTTC
D gene: .
V gene: TRBV28
J gene: TRBJ2-7
clone size: .

CDR3 protein: CASLDWPGNTIYF
CDR3 DNA: TGTGCCAGCCTAGATTGGCCTGGAAACACCATATATTTT
D gene: .
V gene: TRBV19
J gene: TRBJ1-3
clone size: .

CDR3 protein: CASSLGYGDQPQHF
CDR3 DNA: TGCGCCAGCAGCTTGGGGTATGGGGATCAGCCCCAGCATTTT
D gene: .
V gene: TRBV5-1
J gene: TRBJ1-5
clone size: .

CDR3 protein: CASTKAGGYEQYF
CDR3 DNA: TGCGCCAGCACTAAGGCAGGTGGCTACGAGCAGTACTTC
D gene: .
V gene: TRBV5-1
J gene: TRBJ2-7
clone size: once

CDR3 protein: CASSIVGQGGDNEQFF
CDR3 DNA: TGTGCCAGTAGTATAGTAGGACAGGGGGGAGACAATGAGCAGTTCTTC
D gene: TRBD1
V gene: TRBV19
J gene: TRBJ2-1
clone size: .

CDR3 protein: CASSFQHGTSGTGELFF
CDR3 DNA: TGTGCCAGCAGTTTTCAGCACGGGACTAGCGGCACCGGGGAGCTGTTTTTT
D gene: TRBD2
V gene: TRBV27
J gene: TRBJ2-2
clone size: .

CDR3 protein: CASRATGVSNYGYTF
CDR3 DNA: TGTGCCAGCAGGGCGACAGGGGTGTCAAACTATGGCTACACCTTC
D gene: TRBD1
V gene: TRBV6-5
J gene: TRBJ1-2
clone size: .

CDR3 protein: CAWSRDGLWTEAFF
CDR3 DNA: TGTGCCTGGAGTCGGGACGGCCTATGGACTGAAGCTTTCTTT
D gene: .
V gene: TRBV30
J gene: TRBJ1-1
clone size: .

CDR3 protein: CASSLAIGEIGSPLHF
CDR3 DNA: TGTGCCAGCAGCTTAGCAATCGGGGAGATTGGGTCACCCCTCCACTTT
D gene: .
V gene: TRBV7-9
J gene: TRBJ1-6
clone size: .

CDR3 protein: CASSLTTESSYNEQFF
CDR3 DNA: TGCGCCAGCAGCTTAACAACAGAGAGCTCCTACAATGAGCAGTTCTTC
D gene: .
V gene: TRBV5-1
J gene: TRBJ2-1
clone size: .

CDR3 protein: CASSPLEGAGTEAFF
CDR3 DNA: TGTGCCAGCTCCCCCCTGGAGGGGGCAGGCACTGAAGCTTTCTTT
D gene: TRBD1
V gene: TRBV6-1
J gene: TRBJ1-1
clone size: .

CDR3 protein: CASSPRVDSEKLFF
CDR3 DNA: TGTGCCAGCAGCCCTCGGGTGGATTCCGAAAAACTGTTTTTT
D gene: .
V gene: TRBV7-2
J gene: TRBJ1-4
clone size: many

CDR3 protein: CASSLRGARYGYTF
CDR3 DNA: TGTGCCAGCAGCTTGCGGGGGGCGCGTTATGGCTACACCTTC
D gene: .
V gene: TRBV5-6
J gene: TRBJ1-2
clone size: .